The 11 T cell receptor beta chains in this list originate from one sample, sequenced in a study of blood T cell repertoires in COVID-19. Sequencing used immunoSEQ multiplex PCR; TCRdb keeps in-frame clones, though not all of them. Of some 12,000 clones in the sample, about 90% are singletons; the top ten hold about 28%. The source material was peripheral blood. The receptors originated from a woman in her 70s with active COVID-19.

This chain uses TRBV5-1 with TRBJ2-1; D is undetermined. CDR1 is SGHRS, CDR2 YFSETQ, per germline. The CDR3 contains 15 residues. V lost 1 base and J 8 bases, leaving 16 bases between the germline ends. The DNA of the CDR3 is TGCGCCAGCAGCTTGAGGTCCGGCGGATTCGATGAGCAGTTCTTC. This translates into CASSLRSGGFDEQFF. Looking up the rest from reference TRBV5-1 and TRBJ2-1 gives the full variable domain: KAGVTQTPRYLIKTRGQQVTLSCSPISGHRSVSWYQQTPGQGLQFLFEYFSETQRNKGNFPGRFSGRQFSNSRSEMNVSTLELGDSALYLCASSLRSGGFDEQFFGPGTRLTVL.

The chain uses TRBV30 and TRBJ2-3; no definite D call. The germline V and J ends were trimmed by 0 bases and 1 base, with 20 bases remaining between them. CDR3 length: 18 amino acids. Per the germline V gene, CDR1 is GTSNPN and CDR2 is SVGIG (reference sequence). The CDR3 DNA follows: TGTGCCTGGAGTGTCACATCGATGGGTAGCAGCGGCACAGATACGCAGTATTTT. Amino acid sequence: CAWSVTSMGSSGTDTQYF.

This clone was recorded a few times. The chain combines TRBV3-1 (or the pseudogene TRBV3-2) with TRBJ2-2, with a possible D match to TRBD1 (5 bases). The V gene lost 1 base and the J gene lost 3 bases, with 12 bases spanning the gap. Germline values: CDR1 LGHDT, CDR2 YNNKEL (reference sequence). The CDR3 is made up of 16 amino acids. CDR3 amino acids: CASSQGSRADTGELFF. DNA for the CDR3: TGTGCCAGCAGCCAAGGGTCCAGGGCCGACACCGGGGAGCTGTTTTTT.

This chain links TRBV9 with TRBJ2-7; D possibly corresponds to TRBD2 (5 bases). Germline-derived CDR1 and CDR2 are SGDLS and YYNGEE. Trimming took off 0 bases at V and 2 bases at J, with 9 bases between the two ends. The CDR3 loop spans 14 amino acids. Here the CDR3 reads CASSVGGSPYEQYF. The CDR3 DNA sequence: TGTGCCAGCAGCGTAGGTGGGAGTCCCTACGAGCAGTACTTC.

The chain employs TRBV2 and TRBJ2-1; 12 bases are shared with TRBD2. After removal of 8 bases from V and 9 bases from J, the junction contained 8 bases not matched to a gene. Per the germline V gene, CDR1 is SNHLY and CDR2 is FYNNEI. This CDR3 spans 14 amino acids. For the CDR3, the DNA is TGTGCCAGCGCCGGGACTAGCGGGTCTAGTGAGCAGTTCTTC. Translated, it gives CASAGTSGSSEQFF.

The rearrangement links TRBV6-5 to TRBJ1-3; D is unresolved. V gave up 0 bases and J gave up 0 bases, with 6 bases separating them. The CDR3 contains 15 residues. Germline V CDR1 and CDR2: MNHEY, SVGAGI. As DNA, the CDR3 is TGTGCCAGCAGTTACTCGCAGTCCTCTGGAAACACCATATATTTT. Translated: CASSYSQSSGNTIYF.

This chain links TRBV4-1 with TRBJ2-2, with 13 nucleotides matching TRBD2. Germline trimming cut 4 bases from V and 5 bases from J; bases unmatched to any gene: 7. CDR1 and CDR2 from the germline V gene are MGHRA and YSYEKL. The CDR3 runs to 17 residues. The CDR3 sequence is CASSPGLAGLWTGELFF. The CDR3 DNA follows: TGCGCCAGCAGCCCGGGACTAGCGGGACTTTGGACCGGGGAGCTGTTTTTT.

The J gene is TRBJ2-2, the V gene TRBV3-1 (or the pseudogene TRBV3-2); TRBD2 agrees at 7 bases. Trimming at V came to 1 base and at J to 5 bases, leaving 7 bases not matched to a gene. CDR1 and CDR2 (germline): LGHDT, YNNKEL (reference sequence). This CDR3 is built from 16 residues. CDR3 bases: TGTGCCAGCAGCCAAGGGGCGGGAGTAATTACCGGGGAGCTGTTTTTT. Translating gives CASSQGAGVITGELFF.

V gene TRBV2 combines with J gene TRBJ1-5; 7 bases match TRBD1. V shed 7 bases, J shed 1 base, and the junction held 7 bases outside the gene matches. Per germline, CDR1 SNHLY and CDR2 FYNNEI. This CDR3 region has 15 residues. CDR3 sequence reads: CASTSDRFSNQPQHF. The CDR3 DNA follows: TGTGCCAGCACCTCGGACAGGTTCAGCAATCAGCCCCAGCATTTT.

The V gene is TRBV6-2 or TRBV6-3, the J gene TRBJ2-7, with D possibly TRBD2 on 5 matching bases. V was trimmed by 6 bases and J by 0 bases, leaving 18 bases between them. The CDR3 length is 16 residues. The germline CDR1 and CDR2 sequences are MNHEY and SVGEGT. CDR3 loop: CASRPYSLGSSYEQYF. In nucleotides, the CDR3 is TGTGCCAGCAGACCTTACTCCCTTGGGAGCTCCTACGAGCAGTACTTC.

CDR3 in amino acids: CSVGSVRGYNEQFF. The CDR3 DNA follows: TGCAGCGTTGGAAGTGTTAGGGGTTACAATGAGCAGTTCTTC. The J gene is TRBJ2-1, the V gene TRBV29-1, with D perhaps matching TRBD1 (5 bases). Germline values: CDR1 SQVTM, CDR2 ANQGSEA. This CDR3 region has 14 residues. V was shortened by 4 bases and J by 4 bases, with 14 bases between the two germline ends.